The text below deals with one T cell receptor (beta chain). Antigen unknown. CDR1 and CDR2 from the germline V gene are MNHEY and SMNVEV (reference sequence). With V trimmed by 3 bases and J by 6 bases, 5 bases remained unmatched. The CDR3 covers 16 residues. The protocol was immunoSEQ multiplex PCR, while the TCRdb copy is restricted to in-frame clones and leaves out a portion. The sample has roughly 100,000 clones, roughly nine tenths seen once. This sample was included in a study of T cell responses to AZD1222 COVID-19 vaccine. Notes on the study in general: Vaccine-related CD4 TCRs covered spike, predominating at 160-218 and 743-854. Females outnumbered males among donors, who were mostly white British; clonal diversity was possibly underestimated. A reported finding is that nearly half of spike-specific TCRs target unmutated variant regions.

Sequencing was performed on peripheral blood, taken on day 0 of AZD1222 vaccination. This chain uses TRBV27 with TRBJ2-3; 14 nucleotides line up with TRBD2. The clonotype comes from an adult in good health. The CDR3 DNA reads as TGTGCCAGCAGTTTGACTAGCGGGGGGGGTAGGGATACGCAGTATTTT. It codes for CASSLTSGGGRDTQYF.